The present entry profiles one T cell receptor beta chain with its context. The antigen is undetermined. This sample is drawn from a study of T-cell memory formation after mild COVID-19. Study-level points and caveats: Second-wave clones reaching peak frequency on day 37 lacked confirmed SARS-CoV-2 specificity. Among contracting clones, CD4+ were mainly CM/EM and CD8+ enriched in EMRA.

Each CDR3 protein is one row after TCRdb ran MiXCR on the 5' RACE reads. The table shows about 470,000 distinct CDR3 sequences, with 25% occurring only once. The V and J ends lost 3 bases and 6 bases respectively, with 12 bases between them. The length of the CDR3 is 15 residues. V is TRBV12-3 or TRBV12-4 and J is TRBJ1-6, with no clear D. Sequenced input: PBMCs or a T cell subset sorted from them (not recorded which). The clonotype was recovered from an adult woman who had mild COVID-19 (a few samples of this study predate the infection). Cell type and time point are not known. CDR3 sequence: CASSLEGWVNSPLHF. The DNA for the CDR3 is TGTGCCAGCAGTTTGGAGGGTTGGGTTAATTCACCCCTCCACTTT.